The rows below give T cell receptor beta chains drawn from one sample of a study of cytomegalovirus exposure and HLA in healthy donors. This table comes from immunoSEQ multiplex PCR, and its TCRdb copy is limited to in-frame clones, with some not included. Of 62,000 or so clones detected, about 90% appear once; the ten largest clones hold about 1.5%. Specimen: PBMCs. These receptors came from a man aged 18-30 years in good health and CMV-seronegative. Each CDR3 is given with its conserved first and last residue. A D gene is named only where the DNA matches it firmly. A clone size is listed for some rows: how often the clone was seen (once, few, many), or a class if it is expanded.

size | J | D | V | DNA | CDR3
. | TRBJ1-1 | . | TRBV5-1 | TGCGCCAGCAGCACCGGTCAGGGAGGGTCTGAAGCTTTCTTT | CASSTGQGGSEAFF
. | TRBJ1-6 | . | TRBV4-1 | TGCGCCAGCAGCCAAGGTCCCGGGTCACCCCTCCACTTT | CASSQGPGSPLHF
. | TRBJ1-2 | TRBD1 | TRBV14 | TGTGCCAGCAGCCTTATGGACAGGGGAGGATATGGCTACACCTTC | CASSLMDRGGYGYTF
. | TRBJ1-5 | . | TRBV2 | TGTGCCAGCTACAGGGATAGCAATCAGCCCCAGCATTTT | CASYRDSNQPQHF
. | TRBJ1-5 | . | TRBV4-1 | TGCGCCAGCAGCCAAGGGCAGGGTACCCAGCCCCAGCATTTT | CASSQGQGTQPQHF
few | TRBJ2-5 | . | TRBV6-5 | TGTGCCAGCAGTGCGGGCTCCGCCGAGGCTCAGTACTTC | CASSAGSAEAQYF
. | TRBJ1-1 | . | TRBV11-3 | TGTGCCAGCAGGCGACAGGACACTGAAGCTTTCTTT | CASRRQDTEAFF
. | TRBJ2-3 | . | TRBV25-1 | TGTGCCAGCAGTGGCGGGACCCCTACCCCAGATACGCAGTATTTT | CASSGGTPTPDTQYF
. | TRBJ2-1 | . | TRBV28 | TGTGCCAGCAGTTTTTCGGGTGAGCAGTTCTTC | CASSFSGEQFF
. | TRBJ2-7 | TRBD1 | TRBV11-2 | TGTGCCAGCAGCTTAGGGACAGGGGGAAGCTACGAGCAGTACTTC | CASSLGTGGSYEQYF
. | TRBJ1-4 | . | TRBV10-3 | TGTGCCATCAGTGAGAGGACACTAGAAAAACTGTTTTTT | CAISERTLEKLFF
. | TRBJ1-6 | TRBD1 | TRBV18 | TGTGCCAGCTCACTTTACACCGGGACAGGGGAAAATTCACCCCTCCACTTT | CASSLYTGTGENSPLHF
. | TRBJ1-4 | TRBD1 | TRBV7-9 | TGTGCCAGCAGCCGAGAGACAGGGAGCCCTAATGAAAAACTGTTTTTT | CASSRETGSPNEKLFF
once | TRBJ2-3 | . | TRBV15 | TGTGCCACCAGCGGACCGCGGGGAGGAGATACGCAGTATTTT | CATSGPRGGDTQYF
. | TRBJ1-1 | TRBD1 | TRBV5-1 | TGCGCCAGTAGGACAGGGGGCGCTGAGGACACTGAAGCTTTCTTT | CASRTGGAEDTEAFF
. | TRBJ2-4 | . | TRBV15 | TGTGCCACCAGCAGAGCAGGGGCTACCGACATTCAGTACTTC | CATSRAGATDIQYF
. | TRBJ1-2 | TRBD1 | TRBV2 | TGTGCCAGTCGAGGACAGGGCTATGGCTACACCTTC | CASRGQGYGYTF
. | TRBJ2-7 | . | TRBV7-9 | TGTGCCAGCAGCGCACAGGGAAGCTCCTACGAGCAGTACTTC | CASSAQGSSYEQYF
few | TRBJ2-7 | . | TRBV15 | TGTGCCACCAGCAGAGGGGGCGGGGGCCTGGAGCAGTACTTC | CATSRGGGGLEQYF
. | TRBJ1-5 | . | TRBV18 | TGTGCCAGCTCTGGGGACACTAGCAATCAGCCCCAGCATTTT | CASSGDTSNQPQHF
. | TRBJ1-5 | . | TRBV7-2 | TGTGCCAGCAGCCTAAGGTTCGGGGGGGATCAGCCCCAGCATTTT | CASSLRFGGDQPQHF
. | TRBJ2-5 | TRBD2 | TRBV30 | TGTGCCTGGGTTAGCGGGGCTGGGTACCAAGAGACCCAGTACTTC | CAWVSGAGYQETQYF
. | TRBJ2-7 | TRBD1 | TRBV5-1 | TGCGCCAGCAGCTTCCAGGGACAGGGGAGCGAGCAGTACTTC | CASSFQGQGSEQYF
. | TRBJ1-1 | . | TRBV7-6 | TGTGCCAGCAAAGCCTCAGGGGATTCATTCACTGAAGCTTTCTTT | CASKASGDSFTEAFF
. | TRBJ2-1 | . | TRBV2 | TGTGCCAGCAGGACCTCGACAGCTATGTATGAGCAGTTCTTC | CASRTSTAMYEQFF
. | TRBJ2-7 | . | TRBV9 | TGTGCCAGCAGCGTAGCGGTAGGGGCGTACGAGCAGTACTTC | CASSVAVGAYEQYF
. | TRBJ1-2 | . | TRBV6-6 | TGTGCCAGCAGCTCCGACCGATTGGGCGGCTACACCTTC | CASSSDRLGGYTF
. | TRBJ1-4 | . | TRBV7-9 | TGTGCCAGCAGCTTACAGGGCGTGAAGGAAAAACTGTTTTTT | CASSLQGVKEKLFF
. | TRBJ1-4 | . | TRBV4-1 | TGCGCCAGCAGCCAATTCGCTCAGGGAGGAGTCGTAAAACTGTTTTTT | CASSQFAQGGVVKLFF
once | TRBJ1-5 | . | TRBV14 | TGTGCCAGCAGCCAAGGCGGCAGAGGTAATCAGCCCCAGCATTTT | CASSQGGRGNQPQHF
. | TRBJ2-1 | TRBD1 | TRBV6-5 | TGTGCCAGCAGTTATCGGGCAGGGGGCAATGAGCAGTTCTTC | CASSYRAGGNEQFF
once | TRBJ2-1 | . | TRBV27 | TGTGCCAGCTCAGGACTCTACAATGAGCAGTTCTTC | CASSGLYNEQFF
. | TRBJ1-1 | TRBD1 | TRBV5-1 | TGCGCCAGCAGCTCCAGGGGGGCGTCGAACACTGAAGCTTTCTTT | CASSSRGASNTEAFF
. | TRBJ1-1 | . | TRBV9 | TGTGCCAGCAGCGCGGACAGCTACATGAACACTGAAGCTTTCTTT | CASSADSYMNTEAFF
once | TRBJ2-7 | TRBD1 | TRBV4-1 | TGCGCCAGCAGCCAAGTGGGAACAGGGGACTACGAGCAGTACTTC | CASSQVGTGDYEQYF
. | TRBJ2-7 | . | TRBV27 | TGTGCCAGCAGTTTCCAAGGGGCCTCCTACGAGCAGTACTTC | CASSFQGASYEQYF
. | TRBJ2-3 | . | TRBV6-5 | TGTGCCAGCAGTTACTCAAACAGGGTTGGCACGCAGTATTTT | CASSYSNRVGTQYF
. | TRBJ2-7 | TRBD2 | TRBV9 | TGTGCCAGCAGCGTAGCGACGGGGGGAACCAACTACGAGCAGTACTTC | CASSVATGGTNYEQYF
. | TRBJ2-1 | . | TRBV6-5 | TGTGCCAGCAGTTTACTGGTCCCGAGTCCCTACAATGAGCAGTTCTTC | CASSLLVPSPYNEQFF
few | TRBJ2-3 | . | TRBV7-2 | TGTGCCAGCAGCTGCCTAATAATATCCAAGACTAGTTTGACAGATACGCAGTATTTT | CASSCLIISKTSLTDTQYF
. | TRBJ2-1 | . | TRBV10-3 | TGTGCCATCAAGGAGGGTACCGCTCACTACAATGAGCAGTTCTTC | CAIKEGTAHYNEQFF
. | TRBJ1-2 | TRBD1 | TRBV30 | TGTGCCTGGAGTGGACAGGGAAAAGGCTATGGCTACACCTTC | CAWSGQGKGYGYTF
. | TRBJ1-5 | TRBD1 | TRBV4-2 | TGTGCCAGCAGCCTATATGGACAGGGCGACGGCAATCAGCCCCAGCATTTT | CASSLYGQGDGNQPQHF
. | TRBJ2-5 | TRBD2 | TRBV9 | TGTGCCAGCAGCGTAGGAGCGGGAGCCTACCAAGAGACCCAGTACTTC | CASSVGAGAYQETQYF
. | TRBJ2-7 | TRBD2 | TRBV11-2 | TGTGCCAGCAGCCCCAGCGGGGGATGGGCCTACGAGCAGTACTTC | CASSPSGGWAYEQYF
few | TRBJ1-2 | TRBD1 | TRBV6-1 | TGTGCCAGCAGTGAAGGGGAGACAGGGGCCAACTATGGCTACACCTTC | CASSEGETGANYGYTF
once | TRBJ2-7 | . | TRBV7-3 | TGTGCCAGCAGCCTCTCGAGAGACTCCTCCTACGAGCAGTACTTC | CASSLSRDSSYEQYF
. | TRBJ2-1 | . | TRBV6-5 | TGTGCCAGCAGTTACGGGGGGAGGGGGGGTGAGCAGTTCTTC | CASSYGGRGGEQFF
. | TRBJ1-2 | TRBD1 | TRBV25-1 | TGTGCCAGCAGTGATGGACAGGGTCGCGGTGGCTACACCTTC | CASSDGQGRGGYTF
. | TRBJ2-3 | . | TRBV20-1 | TGCAGTGCTACACTGGTAGATACGCAGTATTTT | CSATLVDTQYF
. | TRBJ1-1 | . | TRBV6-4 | TGTGCCTCACGCGCGGACAGATTTCACGCTGAAGCTTTCTTT | CASRADRFHAEAFF
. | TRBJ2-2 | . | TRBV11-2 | TGTGCCAGCAGCCCCCCCCAGGGAACCGGGGAGCTGTTTTTT | CASSPPQGTGELFF
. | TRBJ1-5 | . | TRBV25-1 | TGTGCCAGCAGTGAAACAGGTTTAAATCAGCCCCAGCATTTT | CASSETGLNQPQHF
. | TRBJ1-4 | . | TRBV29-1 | TGCAGCGTACGCGACTTGGAACTGTTTTTT | CSVRDLELFF
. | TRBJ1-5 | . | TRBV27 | TGTGCCAGCAGTCCCCTAGGCGCTCAGCCCCAGCATTTT | CASSPLGAQPQHF
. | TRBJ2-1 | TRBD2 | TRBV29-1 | TGCAGCGTCCGTGGACTAGCGGGGGCGTCCCTAGATGAGCAGTTCTTC | CSVRGLAGASLDEQFF
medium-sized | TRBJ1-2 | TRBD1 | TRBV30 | TGTGCCTGCCCCGGGACAGAAGCTAACTATGGCTACACCTTC | CACPGTEANYGYTF
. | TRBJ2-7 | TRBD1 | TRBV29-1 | TGCAGCGGCGATGCCGGGACAGGGGTACTCTACGAGCAGTACTTC | CSGDAGTGVLYEQYF
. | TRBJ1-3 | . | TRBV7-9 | TGTGCCAGCAGCTTAGCAGGGGCCGGAAACACCATATATTTT | CASSLAGAGNTIYF